This is a list of T cell receptor beta chains from one sample in a study of Ad26.COV2.S vaccination and SARS-CoV-2 variants. Assay used: immunoSEQ multiplex PCR; TCRdb lists only in-frame clones, some missing. The sample yields about 350,000 clones, 90% to 95% seen once. Source: peripheral blood, taken after recovery from COVID-19. Receptor source: a human donor who had recovered from COVID-19. Each CDR3 is given with its conserved first and last residue. The D gene is left open where the match is weak.

J gene: TRBJ1-1; V gene: TRBV3-1/TRBV3-2; D gene: NA; CDR3 DNA: TGTGCCAGCAGCCAGGGGAGGAACACTGAAGCTTTCTTT; CDR3 protein: CASSQGRNTEAFF
J gene: TRBJ1-3; V gene: TRBV20-1; D gene: NA; CDR3 DNA: TGCAGTGGGGGGTCTGGAAACACCATATATTTT; CDR3 protein: CSGGSGNTIYF
J gene: TRBJ1-2; V gene: TRBV10-3; D gene: NA; CDR3 DNA: TGTGCCATCAGTGAGTGGGCCGGGGGCTACACCTTC; CDR3 protein: CAISEWAGGYTF
J gene: TRBJ1-5; V gene: TRBV12-3/TRBV12-4; D gene: NA; CDR3 DNA: TGTGCCAGCAGGATAGGGAACAATCAGCCCCAGCATTTT; CDR3 protein: CASRIGNNQPQHF
J gene: TRBJ1-5; V gene: TRBV2; D gene: NA; CDR3 DNA: TGTGCCAGCAGTGAATATGATCGTTATAATCAGCCCCAGCATTTT; CDR3 protein: CASSEYDRYNQPQHF
J gene: TRBJ2-7; V gene: TRBV3-1/TRBV3-2; D gene: TRBD1; CDR3 DNA: TGTGCCAGCAGTCCCGGGACAGGAGCCTACGAGCAGTACTTC; CDR3 protein: CASSPGTGAYEQYF
J gene: TRBJ2-1; V gene: TRBV12-5; D gene: TRBD2; CDR3 DNA: TGTGCTAGTGGTTTGGTACTAACTAGCGGACACTACAATGAGCAGTTCTTC; CDR3 protein: CASGLVLTSGHYNEQFF
J gene: TRBJ2-7; V gene: TRBV6-1; D gene: TRBD2; CDR3 DNA: TGTGCCAGCAGTGAAGAACGGGGCCCGGGGGGGCTGGGCTCCTACGAGCAGTACTTC; CDR3 protein: CASSEERGPGGLGSYEQYF
J gene: TRBJ1-5; V gene: TRBV27; D gene: NA; CDR3 DNA: TGTGCCAGCAGCCTGGGGGGGATCAATCAGCCCCAGCATTTT; CDR3 protein: CASSLGGINQPQHF
J gene: TRBJ2-4; V gene: TRBV14; D gene: TRBD1; CDR3 DNA: TGTGCCAGCCCCAAGGGGGCAGCCAAAAACATTCAGTACTTC; CDR3 protein: CASPKGAAKNIQYF
J gene: TRBJ2-1; V gene: TRBV4-2; D gene: TRBD2; CDR3 DNA: TGTGCCAGCAGCCAAGTTAGCGGGGGATTATACAATGAGCAGTTCTTC; CDR3 protein: CASSQVSGGLYNEQFF
J gene: TRBJ1-3; V gene: TRBV5-5; D gene: NA; CDR3 DNA: TGTGCCAGCAGCTTGAGTGTTGGGGCCACCATATATTTT; CDR3 protein: CASSLSVGATIYF
J gene: TRBJ2-2; V gene: TRBV6-5; D gene: NA; CDR3 DNA: TGTGCCAGCAGTTACGCGCCTGGGGAGCTGTTTTTT; CDR3 protein: CASSYAPGELFF
J gene: TRBJ2-3; V gene: TRBV9; D gene: TRBD2; CDR3 DNA: TGTGCCAGCAGGGCGAGCGGGGCGGATACGCAGTATTTT; CDR3 protein: CASRASGADTQYF